This T cell receptor beta chain is from a study of shared clonotypes between healthy human individuals. General observations from the study: Memory subsets had estimated richness that was generally smaller than that of naive subsets. Approximately 4.5% was the fraction of naive CD4 clonotypes found shared across several donors.

This clone came up once. Its cognate antigen is unknown. TCRdb's table, derived via immunoSEQ multiplex PCR, lists solely in-frame clones and lacks some. The repertoire holds 900,000 to 1,200,000 clones, with about 84% as singletons. Within Nashville, Tennessee resided all donors, each a Caucasian adult. The receptor's source is a man younger than 35 in good health. Some clones in this sample may be carry-over from other donors' samples. What was sequenced was memory CD4+ T cells from PBMCs. Stated subset: CD45RA-negative fraction.

Here the CDR3 DNA reads TGTGCCAGCAGTTCCCTTGAGGCCGCGGGAGAGACCCAGTACTTC. This translates into CASSSLEAAGETQYF. The rearrangement joins TRBV6-6 to TRBJ2-5, with D perhaps TRBD2 (5 bases). This CDR3 region has 15 residues. The germline V gene encodes CDR1 MNHNY and CDR2 SVGAGI (reference sequence). Trimming took 4 bases from V and 4 from J, leaving 16 bases between them.